This T cell receptor (beta chain) was captured in a study of blood T cell repertoires in COVID-19 (dated by TCRdb to between 2020 and 2021). With respect to the entire study: The collaborator samples originated in the United States, Italy and Spain and spanned the acute and convalescent phases of COVID-19. The material from the prospective study consisted of cDNA or gDNA derived from T cells, B-cell-depleted T cells, or PBMCs. Subjects who had been exposed to COVID-19, were actively infected with it, or had recovered from it provided the deeply sampled blood TCRbeta repertoires that made up the dataset. The repertoires were released in a freely available public database meant as a resource for research on the immune response to SARS-CoV-2. The samples were drawn from the first 160 participants of the ongoing ImmuneRACE study and from 1,254 subjects provided by 6 global collaborators. The sample metadata nearly always contained a de-identified subject ID, COVID-19 status, age in years and sex. Where available, HLA class I and class II types were taken from metadata supplied by the sample provider and were not determined by assay-based typing. Study-level results and caveats: The quantity of clinical and demographic metadata differed by source and by participant and was supplied without curation.

V is cut by 1 base and J by 6 bases, and the space between the germline ends is 7 bases. The CDR3 has 12 amino acids, counting the end cysteine and phenylalanine. Of the read, only the CDR3 DNA is kept; its 36 bases are in frame from base 1. The germline V gene yields SGHAT for CDR1 and FQNNGV for CDR2. As for this clone: The antigen this receptor binds is unknown. Within one base of it there is no much larger clone, and no base qualities were kept.

The immunoSEQ Assay, a bias-controlled multiplex PCR, was used to amplify TCRbeta CDR3 regions from genomic DNA. The original pipeline was this. Nucleated cell counts per sample were estimated from amplification of reference gene primers within the assay. Sequence reads were collapsed and filtered to measure the absolute abundance of every unique TCRbeta CDR3 rearrangement. For each sample, productive Simpson clonality was calculated as the square root of Simpson's diversity index across productive rearrangements. TCRdb stores this immuneACCESS table with in-frame sequences only. Part of the clones is absent; in the studies checked, under half of the shortfall reflects unresolved V genes, and no reason is known for the rest. V and J calls plus clone size are reproduced from that table; the DNA served to infer D and trimming. The sample table shows 45,000 to 55,000 clones, and about 70% are seen once. Approximately 9% of the sample rests with the top ten.

Each collaborating institution followed its own protocols to collect whole blood in K2EDTA tubes. Collaborator samples were shipped for TCRbeta analysis as frozen whole blood, isolated PBMCs, or DNA extracted from either sample type. This receptor was obtained from a woman aged 65 to 85 with acute or convalescent COVID-19. What was sequenced was peripheral blood. This chain joins TRBV11-2 to TRBJ2-7, with TRBD2 perhaps the D gene, on 5 matching bases. DNA sequence: TGTGCCAGCAGCTTAGGCCGGGGCGAGCAGTACTTC. The encoded protein is CASSLGRGEQYF.